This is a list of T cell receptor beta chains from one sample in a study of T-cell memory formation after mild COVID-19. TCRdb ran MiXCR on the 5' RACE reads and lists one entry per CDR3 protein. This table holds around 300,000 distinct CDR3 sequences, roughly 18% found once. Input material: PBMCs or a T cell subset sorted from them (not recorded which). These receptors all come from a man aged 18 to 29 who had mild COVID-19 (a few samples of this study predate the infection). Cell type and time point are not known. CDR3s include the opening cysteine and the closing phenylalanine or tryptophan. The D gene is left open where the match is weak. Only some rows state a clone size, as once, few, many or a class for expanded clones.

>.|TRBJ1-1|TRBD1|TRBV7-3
CASSWTGVTEAFF
TGTGCCAGCAGCTGGACAGGGGTTACTGAAGCTTTCTTT
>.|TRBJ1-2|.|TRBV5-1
CASSLKPGTEIYGYTF
TGCGCCAGCAGCTTGAAACCCGGGACGGAGATCTATGGCTACACCTTC
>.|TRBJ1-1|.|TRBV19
CASSIWGATEAFF
TGTGCCAGTAGTATCTGGGGGGCCACTGAAGCTTTCTTT
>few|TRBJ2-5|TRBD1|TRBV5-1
CASSLGTGGYQETQYF
TGCGCCAGCAGCTTAGGGACAGGGGGATACCAAGAGACCCAGTACTTC
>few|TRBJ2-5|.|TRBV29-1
CSVEDSEETQYF
TGCAGCGTTGAAGACTCGGAAGAGACCCAGTACTTC
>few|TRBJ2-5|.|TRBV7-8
CASSLVIWGEQTQYF
TGTGCCAGCAGCCTCGTGATATGGGGGGAACAGACCCAGTACTTC
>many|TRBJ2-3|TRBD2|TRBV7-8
CASTTSGGTDTQYF
TGTGCCAGCACAACTAGCGGGGGCACAGATACGCAGTATTTT
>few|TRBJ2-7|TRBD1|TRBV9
CASSVAGQSYEQYF
TGTGCCAGCAGCGTAGCGGGACAGAGCTACGAGCAGTACTTC
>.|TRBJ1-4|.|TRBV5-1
CASSLASATNEKLFF
TGCGCCAGCAGCTTGGCCTCCGCAACTAATGAAAAACTGTTTTTT
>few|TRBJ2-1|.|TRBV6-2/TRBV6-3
CASSSITASNEQFF
TGTGCCAGCAGCTCAATAACCGCCAGCAATGAGCAGTTCTTC
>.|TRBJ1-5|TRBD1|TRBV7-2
CASSSGQWNQPQHF
TGTGCCAGCAGCTCGGGACAGTGGAATCAGCCCCAGCATTTT
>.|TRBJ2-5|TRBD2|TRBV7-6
CASSLVGGEYQETQYF
TGTGCCAGCAGCTTAGTGGGGGGGGAGTACCAAGAGACCCAGTACTTC
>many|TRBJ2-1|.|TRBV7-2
CASSPRAYNEQFF
TGTGCCAGCAGCCCCAGAGCCTACAATGAGCAGTTCTTC
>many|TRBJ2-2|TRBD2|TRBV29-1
CSVEDGRGGTGELFF
TGCAGCGTTGAAGACGGACGGGGGGGGACCGGGGAGCTGTTTTTT
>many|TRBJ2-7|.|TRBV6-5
CASSSTPALSYEQYF
TGTGCCAGCAGTTCGACTCCAGCCCTCTCCTACGAGCAGTACTTC
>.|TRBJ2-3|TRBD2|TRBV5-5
CASSSGRHTQYF
TGTGCCAGCAGTTCCGGGAGGCATACGCAGTATTTT
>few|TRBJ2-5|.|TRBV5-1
CASSAGAWETQYF
TGCGCCAGCAGCGCGGGGGCTTGGGAGACCCAGTACTTC
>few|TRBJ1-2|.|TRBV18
CASSPASRGNYGYTF
TGTGCCAGCTCACCTGCGAGCAGGGGAAACTATGGCTACACCTTC
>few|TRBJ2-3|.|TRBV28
CASSFRDRTDTQYF
TGTGCCAGCAGCTTTAGAGACCGGACAGATACGCAGTATTTT
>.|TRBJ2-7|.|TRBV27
CASSTPGEDEQYF
TGTGCCAGCAGTACCCCTGGGGAGGACGAGCAGTACTTC
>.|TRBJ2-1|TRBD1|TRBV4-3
CASSRATGEPTDEQFF
TGCGCCAGCAGCCGGGCCACAGGGGAACCCACGGATGAGCAGTTCTTC
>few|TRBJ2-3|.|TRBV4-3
CASSQESAAAGTDTQYF
TGCGCCAGCAGCCAAGAATCCGCCGCAGCGGGCACAGATACGCAGTATTTT
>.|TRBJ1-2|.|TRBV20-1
CSAAGTFVNYGYTF
TGCAGTGCAGCGGGGACCTTTGTTAACTATGGCTACACCTTC
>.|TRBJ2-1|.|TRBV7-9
CASSADSFGEQFF
TGTGCCAGCAGCGCCGACTCATTTGGTGAGCAGTTCTTC